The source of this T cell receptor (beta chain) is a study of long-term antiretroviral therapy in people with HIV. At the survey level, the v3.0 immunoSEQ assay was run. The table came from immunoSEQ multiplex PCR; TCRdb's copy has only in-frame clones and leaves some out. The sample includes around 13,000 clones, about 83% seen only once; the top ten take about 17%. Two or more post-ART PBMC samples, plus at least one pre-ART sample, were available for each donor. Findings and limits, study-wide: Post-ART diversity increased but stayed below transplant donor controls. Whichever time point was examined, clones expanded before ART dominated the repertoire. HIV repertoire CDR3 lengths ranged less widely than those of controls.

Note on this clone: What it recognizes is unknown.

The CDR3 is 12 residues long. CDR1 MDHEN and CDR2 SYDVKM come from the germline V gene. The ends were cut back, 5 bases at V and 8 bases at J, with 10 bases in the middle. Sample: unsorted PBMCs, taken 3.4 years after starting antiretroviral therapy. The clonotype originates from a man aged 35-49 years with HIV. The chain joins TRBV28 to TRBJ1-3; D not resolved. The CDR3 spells CASSPAVDTIYF. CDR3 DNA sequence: TGTGCCAGCAGTCCCGCGGTTGACACCATATATTTT.